Listed here are 17 T cell receptor beta chains from one sample, sequenced in a study of shared clonotypes between healthy human individuals. The method was immunoSEQ multiplex PCR; TCRdb's version includes in-frame clones alone and lacks a portion of them. The data contain about a million clones, more than 60% of them singletons. Sequenced material: memory CD4+ T cells sorted from blood. As to subset: CD45RA-negative fraction. The source of these receptors is a man between 18 and 35 years old in good health.

The chain combines TRBV10-1 with TRBJ2-2; no reliable D call. Germline V gene sequence: CDR1 WNHNN, CDR2 SYGVQD (reference sequence). Trimming took off 5 bases at V and 0 bases at J, with 7 bases between the two ends. The CDR3 is made up of 14 amino acids. The CDR3 region is CASSSRSNTGELFF. The CDR3 DNA sequence: TGCGCCAGCAGTAGTAGGTCGAACACCGGGGAGCTGTTTTTT.

The rearrangement links TRBV5-6 to TRBJ2-3; 8 nucleotides match TRBD1. CDR1 is SGHDT and CDR2 is YYEEEE in the germline V gene. The CDR3 loop spans 15 amino acids. J gave up 5 bases and V 4 bases, and 9 bases lay outside the gene matches. As DNA, the CDR3 is TGTGCCAGCAGCGTGGCCCAGGGGGCGAGAGATACGCAGTATTTT. Its translation: CASSVAQGARDTQYF.

The table lists this clone with many counts. V gene TRBV1 combines with J gene TRBJ2-7; TRBD2 reflects the table's D call only, with no check against the DNA. TRBV1 is a pseudogene. The CDR3 length is 19 residues. CDR3 coding DNA: TGCACCAGCAGCCAGGGAGCGTTACCGAACATCCTAACTACTTACGAGCAGTACTTC. It is translated as CTSSQGALPNILTTYEQYF.

The gene calls are TRBV11-2 and TRBJ1-1; the match to TRBD1 covers 9 bases. The CDR3 is 13 amino acids. Unmatched junction bases numbered 6, after V lost 5 bases and J lost 8 bases. From germline, CDR1 is SGHAT and CDR2 FQNNGV. CDR3 sequence: CASSSPGQGEAFF. The DNA of the CDR3 is TGTGCCAGCAGCAGCCCGGGACAGGGAGAAGCTTTCTTT.

V and J are TRBV5-1 and TRBJ1-6; no clear D. The CDR3 consists of 17 residues. V was trimmed by 0 bases and J by 7 bases, leaving 17 bases between them. Germline V gives CDR1 SGHRS, CDR2 YFSETQ. The CDR3, as DNA: TGCGCCAGCAGCTTGGAGGAACAATCTTTGGGAAATTCACCCCTCCACTTT. It is translated as CASSLEEQSLGNSPLHF.

The chain links TRBV5-1 to TRBJ2-5, with D possibly TRBD2 on 6 matching bases. V was shortened by 4 bases and J by 1 base, with 11 bases between the two germline ends. Germline V gene sequence: CDR1 SGHRS, CDR2 YFSETQ. The CDR3 covers 14 residues. In DNA, the CDR3 is TGCGCCAGCAGCCCCGGGGGAGTCCAAGAGACCCAGTACTTC. It translates to CASSPGGVQETQYF. The full variable domain, rest sourced from reference TRBV5-1 and TRBJ2-5, is KAGVTQTPRYLIKTRGQQVTLSCSPISGHRSVSWYQQTPGQGLQFLFEYFSETQRNKGNFPGRFSGRQFSNSRSEMNVSTLELGDSALYLCASSPGGVQETQYFGPGTRLLVL.

The chain links TRBV6-1 to TRBJ1-5; 10 positions agree with TRBD1. CDR3 length equals 15 residues. The V gene end was trimmed by 5 bases and the J gene end by 4 bases; junction bases not matched to a gene: 5. In germline, CDR1 is MNHNS, CDR2 SASEGT. The CDR3 DNA reads as TGTGCCAGCAGTACCGGGACAGGGGAGAATCAGCCCCAGCATTTT. Protein product: CASSTGTGENQPQHF.

The DNA of the CDR3 is TGTGCCAGTAGTACCACCGGGACAGGGGGCGCCTGGGAGACCCAGTACTTC. This sequence encodes CASSTTGTGGAWETQYF. V usage is TRBV19 and J usage is TRBJ2-5; TRBD1 aligns across 12 bases. The CDR3 contains 17 residues. Germline trimming cut 4 bases from V and 5 bases from J; bases unmatched to any gene: 11. Germline V gene lookup returns CDR1 LNHDA and CDR2 SQIVND (reference sequence).

The rearrangement uses TRBV4-3 and TRBJ2-1; 7 nucleotides line up with TRBD2. V dropped 4 bases and J dropped 0; count of bases not matched to a gene: 3. CDR3 length: 15 residues. CDR1 LGHNA and CDR2 YSLEER come from the germline V gene. CDR3 nucleotide sequence: TGCGCCAGCAGCCCTCTAGCGGTCTCCTACAATGAGCAGTTCTTC. It translates to CASSPLAVSYNEQFF.

To note about this clone: The junction shows a germline mismatch at one end, possibly a read error. This chain connects TRBV7-2 to TRBJ2-7, with 9 positions matching TRBD1. Germline V gives CDR1 SGHTA, CDR2 FQGNSA. This CDR3 is built from 11 residues. CDR3 nucleotide sequence: TGTGCCAGCAGCTTCGAGGGGGGACAGGGCTTC. It codes for CASSFEGGQGF.

The chain employs TRBV28 and TRBJ2-1, with D maybe TRBD2 (5 bases). The CDR3 spans 11 residues. V gave up 7 bases and J gave up 5 bases, with 6 bases separating them. CDR1 MDHEN and CDR2 SYDVKM come from the germline V gene. CDR3 sequence reads: CASNGNNEQFF. The CDR3 region has the DNA TGTGCCAGCAACGGGAACAATGAGCAGTTCTTC.

This rearrangement joins TRBV28 to TRBJ1-6; D possibly corresponds to TRBD1 (5 bases). Germline CDR1 reads MDHEN; CDR2 reads SYDVKM. CDR3 length equals 14 residues. V gave up 3 bases and J gave up 8 bases, with 11 bases separating them. DNA for the CDR3: TGTGCCAGCAGTTTCTCAGGGTCGGATTCACCCCTCCACTTT. Its translation is CASSFSGSDSPLHF.

The V and J genes are TRBV18 and TRBJ1-5; D unclear. The V end was cut by 4 bases, the J end by 5 bases, with 9 bases between. The CDR3 consists of 13 residues. Germline values: CDR1 KGHSH, CDR2 LQKENI. In DNA, the CDR3 is TGTGCCAGCTCACTACACATTGATCAGCCCCAGCATTTT. Protein sequence: CASSLHIDQPQHF.

This chain links TRBV28 with TRBJ2-5; possibly TRBD1 or TRBD2 for D (5 bases each). Trimming took 7 bases from V and 6 from J, leaving 21 bases between them. Germline V CDR1 and CDR2: MDHEN, SYDVKM. The CDR3 contains 15 residues. The DNA for the CDR3 is TGTGCCAGCATTTCCGCTTCCGGGGCTGGAAAGACCCAGTACTTC. It codes for CASISASGAGKTQYF.

Comment on this clone: Other DNA sequences in this sample translate to the same CDR3. The rearrangement uses TRBV5-1 and TRBJ1-1; tentatively, D is TRBD1 (6 bases). The CDR3 loop spans 14 amino acids. V was trimmed by 0 bases and J by 5 bases, leaving 11 bases between them. Germline V CDR1 and CDR2: SGHRS, YFSETQ. CDR3 residues: CASSLAQGGTEAFF. CDR3 nucleotides: TGCGCCAGCAGCTTGGCACAGGGAGGTACTGAAGCTTTCTTT. Drawing the rest from reference TRBV5-1 and TRBJ1-1, the complete variable domain is KAGVTQTPRYLIKTRGQQVTLSCSPISGHRSVSWYQQTPGQGLQFLFEYFSETQRNKGNFPGRFSGRQFSNSRSEMNVSTLELGDSALYLCASSLAQGGTEAFFGQGTRLTVV.

V and J are TRBV7-2 and TRBJ2-2, with 10 bases identical to TRBD2. The V gene's germline CDR1 is SGHTA and CDR2 FQGNSA. V lost 5 bases to trimming and J lost 5 bases; unmatched junction nucleotides: 8. The CDR3 spans 16 residues. The CDR3 reads CASSTLAGVWTGELFF. CDR3 nucleotide sequence: TGTGCCAGCAGCACCCTAGCGGGAGTATGGACCGGGGAGCTGTTTTTT.

Worth noting for this clone: This sample includes further DNA sequences coding for the same CDR3. This chain joins TRBV10-1 and TRBJ2-6, with D perhaps matching TRBD2 (6 bases). The germline V gene encodes CDR1 WNHNN and CDR2 SYGVQD (reference sequence). Trimming cost V 2 bases and J 3 bases, with 8 bases left between them. This CDR3 contains 15 residues. CDR3 coding DNA: TGCGCCAGCAGTGAGGGGGGGAGTGGGGCCAACGTCCTGACTTTC. This translates into CASSEGGSGANVLTF.